Listed here is a single TCR beta chain. Only in-frame clones appear in the TCRdb table, and some are missing; sequencing was by immunoSEQ multiplex PCR. The sample records about 140,000 clones, around 87% being singletons. The sample originates from a study of T cell responses to AZD1222 COVID-19 vaccine. This receptor was identified in an adult in good health. Sequences were derived from peripheral blood, sampled on day 0 of AZD1222 vaccination.

CDR3 DNA sequence: TGTGCCAGCAGTGACACAGGGCGAAAATACGAGCAGTACTTC. This encodes CASSDTGRKYEQYF. This rearrangement joins TRBV6-1 to TRBJ2-7, with D perhaps TRBD1 (6 bases). Germline CDR1 and CDR2: MNHNS and SASEGT. This CDR3 is built from 14 residues. V was shortened by 3 bases and J by 4 bases, with 13 bases between the two germline ends.